The clone carrying this T cell receptor (beta chain) occurred a few times. From the 5' RACE reads, TCRdb called clonotypes with MiXCR, one entry per CDR3 protein. The sample has tens of thousands of distinct CDR3 sequences; roughly 5% are singletons. Germline loops: CDR1 MNHGY, CDR2 SAAAGT. This CDR3 has 15 residues. The trim removed 4 bases at V and 4 bases at J, leaving 2 bases unmatched. This sample was included in a study of spatial heterogeneity in lung cancer. Specified time point: sample taken at primary tumor resection. Frozen PBMC, nontumor lung or tumor provided whole RNA, which was sequenced unsorted. Patients with untreated early-stage non-small cell lung cancer, numbering 72, were the donors.

The receptor was derived from a male donor with early-stage non-small cell lung cancer. The sequencing here drew on PBMCs, taken at surgery. This chain connects TRBV6-8 to TRBJ2-1; 12 bases align to TRBD2. CDR3 DNA: TGTGCCAGCAGTTCGACTAGCGGGAGATACAATGAGCAGTTCTTC. Translating it yields CASSSTSGRYNEQFF.